This TCR beta chain originates from a study of OX40 agonist ivuxolimab in advanced cancers. Study overall: The patients received ivuxolimab by intravenous route every 2 weeks at 0.01 to 10 mg/kg.

Generated by immunoSEQ multiplex PCR, the TCRdb table keeps only in-frame clones and is missing some. The sample includes 15,000 to 20,000 clones, 70% to 90% seen only once; the top ten take less than 70%. The J segment lost 1 base and the V segment lost 6 bases, leaving 4 bases of the junction unmatched. The CDR3 is 14 residues long. Per the germline V gene, CDR1 is SQVTM and CDR2 is ANQGSEA. Findings of the study overall: Among the lowest peripheral clonal expansion occurred in 0.1-3.0 mg/kg partial responders. Dose levels from 0.1 to 3.0 mg/kg saw CD4+ and CD8+ blood T cells expand clonally by week 6.

Blood sampling was done at baseline, cycle 4 day 1, and cycle 7 day 1. About this clone: Its antigen remains unknown.

The rearrangement links TRBV29-1 to TRBJ2-1, with TRBD1 identical over 9 bases. This clonotype was sampled from an adult with an advanced solid tumor such as melanoma, head and neck, liver or kidney cancer. The specimen was CD4+ or CD8+ T cells sorted from blood, collected in a trial of the OX40 agonist ivuxolimab. The CDR3 nucleotides are TGCAGCGTGGTCGGGACAGGGTCCTACAATGAGCAGTTCTTC. It is translated as CSVVGTGSYNEQFF.